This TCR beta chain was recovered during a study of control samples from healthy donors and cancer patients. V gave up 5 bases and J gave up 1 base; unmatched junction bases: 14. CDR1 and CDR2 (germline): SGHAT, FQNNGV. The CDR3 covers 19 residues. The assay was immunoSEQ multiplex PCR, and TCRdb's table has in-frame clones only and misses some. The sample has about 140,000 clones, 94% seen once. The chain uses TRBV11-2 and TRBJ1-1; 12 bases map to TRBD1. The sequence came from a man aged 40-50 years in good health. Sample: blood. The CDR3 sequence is CASSQNWGTGGKGNTEAFF. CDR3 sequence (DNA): TGTGCCAGCAGCCAAAACTGGGGGACAGGGGGCAAGGGGAACACTGAAGCTTTCTTT.